A single sample gave rise to the 21 T cell receptor beta chains below, sequenced in a study of blood T cell repertoires in COVID-19. The repertoire was sequenced with immunoSEQ multiplex PCR; TCRdb's copy has only in-frame clones and lacks some. The sample has roughly 100,000 clones; approximately 80% are singletons. Sequences were obtained from peripheral blood. The receptors stem from a woman in her fifties or sixties with acute or convalescent COVID-19.

This clone was counted only a few times. V usage is TRBV5-1 and J usage is TRBJ1-6; D is uncertain. Germline CDR1 reads SGHRS; CDR2 reads YFSETQ. Between the trimmed V and J ends, which lost 7 bases and 10 bases, there was a span of 18 bases. CDR3 length equals 14 residues. CDR3: CASRDGLGRSPLHF. Here the CDR3 DNA reads TGCGCCAGCCGAGACGGTCTAGGTCGATCACCCCTCCACTTT. The variable domain in full, completed from reference TRBV5-1 and TRBJ1-6, reads KAGVTQTPRYLIKTRGQQVTLSCSPISGHRSVSWYQQTPGQGLQFLFEYFSETQRNKGNFPGRFSGRQFSNSRSEMNVSTLELGDSALYLCASRDGLGRSPLHFGNGTRLTVT.

V gene TRBV19 combines with J gene TRBJ1-2, with D possibly being TRBD1 (6 bases). Germline V gives CDR1 LNHDA, CDR2 SQIVND (reference sequence). V was shortened by 3 bases and J by 13 bases, with 21 bases between the two germline ends. The CDR3 is 14 residues long. The CDR3 spells CASSINSGVKIGTF. In nucleotides, the CDR3 is TGTGCCAGTAGTATCAACTCAGGGGTGAAAATAGGCACCTTC.

The CDR3 DNA reads TGTGCCAGCAGCGAAACGACAGTTTCTAACTATGGCTACACCTTC. This encodes CASSETTVSNYGYTF. The V and J genes are TRBV9 and TRBJ1-2; tentatively, D is TRBD1 (5 bases). V shed 3 bases and J shed 0 bases, with 12 bases lying between them. CDR3 length: 15 amino acids. CDR1 and CDR2 (germline): SGDLS, YYNGEE.

This chain connects TRBV5-1 to TRBJ2-5, with 8 positions matching TRBD1. The ends lost 4 bases at V and 5 bases at J; junction bases unmatched: 13. The CDR3 is made up of 16 amino acids. In germline, CDR1 is SGHRS, CDR2 YFSETQ. CDR3 sequence: CASSTTGTGFGETQYF. CDR3 in DNA: TGCGCCAGCAGCACCACCGGGACAGGATTTGGGGAGACCCAGTACTTC.

This clone showed up just once. This chain connects TRBV24-1 to TRBJ1-3; D not certain. Germline lookup yields CDR1 KGHDR and CDR2 SFDVKD. Deletions cut 4 bases from V and 0 bases from J, with 15 bases between. The CDR3 length is 17 residues. CDR3 in DNA: TGTGCCACCAGTGACACGGGTGCCAGATCCTCTGGAAACACCATATATTTT. It is translated as CATSDTGARSSGNTIYF.

J is TRBJ2-2 and V is TRBV19; TRBD2 might be the D (6 bases). Germline V gives CDR1 LNHDA, CDR2 SQIVND (reference sequence). This CDR3 is built from 16 residues. Trimming took off 7 bases at V and 1 base at J, with 16 bases between the two ends. The CDR3 nucleotides read TGTGCCAGTAAGCTATCCGGACTACAGAACACCGGGGAGCTGTTTTTT. Its translation is CASKLSGLQNTGELFF.

The chain recombines TRBV5-1 with TRBJ2-3; no definite D call. Deletions cut 0 bases from V and 0 bases from J, with 14 bases between. In germline, CDR1 is SGHRS, CDR2 YFSETQ. This CDR3 is 17 amino acids long. The chain's CDR3 is CASSLDRRRLSTDTQYF. The CDR3 DNA reads as TGCGCCAGCAGCTTGGACCGCCGGCGGCTCAGCACAGATACGCAGTATTTT.

For this clone: A junction end diverges from the germline sequence, so it may reflect a read error. The chain combines TRBV19 with TRBJ1-2; TRBD1 agrees at 10 bases. The germline CDR1 and CDR2 sequences are LNHDA and SQIVND (reference sequence). The CDR3 has 15 amino acids. The CDR3: CASSVDRGPNYGYTF. The CDR3, as DNA: TGTGCCAGTAGTGTAGACAGGGGGCCCAACTATGGCTACACCTTC. Supplemented by reference TRBV19 and TRBJ1-2, the full variable domain reads DGGITQSPKYLFRKEGQNVTLSCEQNLNHDAMYWYRQDPGQGLRLIYYSQIVNDFQKGDIAEGYSVSREKKESFPLTVTSAQKNPTAFYLCASSVDRGPNYGYTFGSGTRLTVV.

The CDR3 reads CAGMAGNQPQHF. The CDR3 DNA is TGTGCCGGCATGGCGGGCAATCAGCCCCAGCATTTT. The J gene is TRBJ1-5, the V gene TRBV2; no definite D call. Germline CDR1 and CDR2: SNHLY and FYNNEI. Trimming shortened V by 11 bases and J by 2 bases, and 10 bases separated the two germline ends. This CDR3 region has 12 residues. The whole variable domain, filled in from reference TRBV2 and TRBJ1-5, reads EPEVTQTPSHQVTQMGQEVILRCVPISNHLYFYWYRQILGQKVEFLVSFYNNEISEKSEIFDDQFSVERPDGSNFTLKIRSTKLEDSAMYFCAGMAGNQPQHFGDGTRLSIL.

This chain connects TRBV28 to TRBJ2-7; 12 bases map to TRBD1. The junction had 5 bases not matched to a gene; V was cut back by 4 bases and J by 1 base. Germline CDR1 is MDHEN and CDR2 is SYDVKM. The CDR3 totals 16 residues. CDR3 in amino acids: CASSSWDRGLSYEQYF. CDR3 coding DNA: TGTGCCAGCAGTTCCTGGGACAGGGGGCTTTCCTACGAGCAGTACTTC.

The chain has TRBV6-5 and TRBJ2-1; D might be TRBD2 (5 bases). Trimming took off 8 bases at V and 8 bases at J, with 19 bases between the two ends. The CDR3 loop spans 14 amino acids. CDR1 and CDR2 from the germline V gene are MNHEY and SVGAGI. The CDR3 is CASPREGYTDEQFF. Written as DNA, the CDR3 is TGTGCCAGCCCAAGAGAGGGTTACACGGATGAGCAGTTCTTC.

The chain carries TRBV7-9 and TRBJ2-2; tentative D call: TRBD2 (6 bases). The CDR3 consists of 16 residues. V lost 5 bases and J lost 6, with 19 bases in between. The V gene's germline CDR1 is SEHNR and CDR2 FQNEAQ (reference sequence). In DNA form, the CDR3 reads TGTGCCAGCAGCCTCACCCCGGGACTGGGCGCCGGGGAGCTGTTTTTT. Translation gives CASSLTPGLGAGELFF.

The chain couples TRBV2 to TRBJ1-1, with D perhaps TRBD1 (6 bases). V gave up 5 bases and J gave up 1 base, with 14 bases separating them. The germline CDR1 and CDR2 sequences are SNHLY and FYNNEI. The CDR3 has 15 amino acids. DNA of the CDR3: TGTGCCAGCAGTCCCCAGGCAGGGGAGAACACTGAAGCTTTCTTT. Its protein is CASSPQAGENTEAFF.

CDR3 residues: CASISGTSTDTQYF. CDR3 sequence (DNA): TGTGCCAGCATCAGCGGGACTAGCACAGATACGCAGTATTTT. The chain carries TRBV2 and TRBJ2-3; 7 nucleotides line up with TRBD2. V shed 7 bases, J shed 0 bases, and the junction held 4 bases outside the gene matches. The CDR3 spans 14 residues. Germline V lookup: CDR1 SNHLY, CDR2 FYNNEI.

The V and J genes are TRBV7-6 and TRBJ1-1; 9 positions match TRBD1. Germline trimming cut 5 bases from V and 3 bases from J; bases unmatched to any gene: 10. The germline CDR1 and CDR2 sequences are SGHVS and FNYEAQ. This CDR3 contains 16 residues. The CDR3 DNA is TGTGCCAGCAGCCCAGGGACAGGGAGGGGGGACACTGAAGCTTTCTTT. Protein product: CASSPGTGRGDTEAFF.

This clone was observed a single time. This rearrangement joins TRBV27 to TRBJ1-5; D unclear. The CDR3 runs 14 residues. V was clipped by 4 bases and J by 6 bases, with 13 bases between them. CDR1 and CDR2 (germline): MNHEY, SMNVEV (reference sequence). In nucleotides, the CDR3 is TGTGCCAGCAGTTACAATTCAGGAATTCAGCCCCAGCATTTT. This sequence encodes CASSYNSGIQPQHF.

This chain uses TRBV2 with TRBJ1-1, with D maybe TRBD1 (5 bases). V lost 1 base to trimming and J lost 5 bases, with 14 bases between them. CDR1 and CDR2 from the germline V gene are SNHLY and FYNNEI. This CDR3 contains 15 residues. The CDR3 here is CASSEGGAGGTEAFF. CDR3 coding DNA: TGTGCCAGCAGTGAAGGGGGCGCTGGGGGGACTGAAGCTTTCTTT.

This clone has only one observation. The rearrangement uses TRBV5-8 and TRBJ1-5, with 11 nucleotides matching TRBD1. Unmatched junction bases numbered 9, after V lost 0 bases and J lost 4 bases. This CDR3 has 18 residues. Germline lookup yields CDR1 SGHTS and CDR2 YDEGEE. The CDR3 nucleotides are TGTGCCAGCAGCTTGGCCGGGGGGACAGGGGGTCGTAATCAGCCCCAGCATTTT. As protein: CASSLAGGTGGRNQPQHF.

The rearrangement links TRBV4-2 to TRBJ2-7; the D gene is possibly TRBD2 (6 bases). Germline lookup yields CDR1 LGHNA and CDR2 YNFKEQ. Trimming cost V 0 bases and J 0 bases, with 9 bases left between them. CDR3 length: 15 amino acids. The DNA for the CDR3 is TGTGCCAGCAGCCAAGATAGCGGCGGCTCCTACGAGCAGTACTTC. This translates into CASSQDSGGSYEQYF.

The rearrangement joins TRBV2 to TRBJ1-5; 7 bases agree with TRBD1. CDR3 length: 16 residues. Germline lookup yields CDR1 SNHLY and CDR2 FYNNEI. After removal of 1 base from V and 7 bases from J, the junction contained 10 bases not matched to a gene. This CDR3 reads CASSEGIIGGRQPQHF. The CDR3 DNA reads TGTGCCAGCAGTGAAGGGATTATAGGGGGCCGACAGCCCCAGCATTTT.

The chain recombines TRBV2 with TRBJ2-4, with a weak D call TRBD2 (7 bases). Germline V CDR1 and CDR2: SNHLY, FYNNEI. With 6 bases removed from V and 8 bases from J, the gap between germline ends came to 26 bases. The CDR3 totals 17 residues. The CDR3, as DNA: TGTGCCAGCAGAGGAAGAACAGGTCGCGGGGGCGAGGACATTCAGTACTTC. This sequence encodes CASRGRTGRGGEDIQYF.